A single sample is the source of the 16 T cell receptor beta chains below, sequenced in a study of blood T cell repertoires in COVID-19. TCRdb's copy holds only in-frame clones and misses some; the assay was immunoSEQ multiplex PCR. The table records 490,000 or so clones, around 89% of them present only once. Sequences were obtained from PBMCs or T cells enriched from blood (not recorded which). The source of these receptors is a woman in her thirties or forties who had recovered from COVID-19.

This clone appeared a single time. The J gene is TRBJ2-6, the V gene TRBV6-2 or TRBV6-3, with TRBD1 matching 10 bases. The CDR3 spans 18 residues. The V and J ends lost 4 bases and 1 base, in that order; junction bases with no gene match: 7. CDR1 is MNHEY and CDR2 is SVGEGT in the germline V gene. This CDR3 reads CASSSPGQGLSGANVLTF. The CDR3 DNA reads as TGTGCCAGCAGTTCTCCGGGACAGGGGCTATCTGGGGCCAACGTCCTGACTTTC.

The V gene is TRBV11-3, the J gene TRBJ2-1, with TRBD2 identical over 7 bases. The V segment lost 1 base and the J segment 0 bases; nucleotides outside the gene matches: 3. The germline V gene encodes CDR1 SGHNT and CDR2 YENEEA. The CDR3 extends over 16 amino acids. CDR3 DNA: TGTGCCAGCAGCTTAGTCTCTAGCGGCTCCTACAATGAGCAGTTCTTC. Its translation: CASSLVSSGSYNEQFF. Drawing the rest from reference TRBV11-3 and TRBJ2-1, the complete variable domain is EAGVVQSPRYKIIEKKQPVAFWCNPISGHNTLYWYLQNLGQGPELLIRYENEEAVDDSQLPKDRFSAERLKGVDSTLKIQPAELGDSAVYLCASSLVSSGSYNEQFFGPGTRLTVL.

The V gene is TRBV11-3, the J gene TRBJ1-2; D is uncertain. Looked up from germline, CDR1 is SGHNT and CDR2 is YENEEA. The CDR3 covers 11 residues. Trimming left V 6 bases short and J 8 bases short, with 10 bases between. CDR3 DNA sequence: TGTGCCAGCAGTAACCGTCGGGGCTACACCTTC. Amino acid sequence: CASSNRRGYTF. Drawing the rest from reference TRBV11-3 and TRBJ1-2, the complete variable domain is EAGVVQSPRYKIIEKKQPVAFWCNPISGHNTLYWYLQNLGQGPELLIRYENEEAVDDSQLPKDRFSAERLKGVDSTLKIQPAELGDSAVYLCASSNRRGYTFGSGTRLTVV.

The V gene is TRBV5-1, the J gene TRBJ2-3; 7 bases match TRBD1. Germline lookup yields CDR1 SGHRS and CDR2 YFSETQ. J lost 1 base, V lost 5 bases, and 4 bases had no gene match. This CDR3 region has 14 residues. The CDR3, as DNA: TGCGCCAGCAGACCCGGACAGGGCACAGATACGCAGTATTTT. Translated: CASRPGQGTDTQYF.

The chain joins TRBV19 to TRBJ1-2; perhaps TRBD1 as D (5 bases). CDR3 length: 14 amino acids. Germline V lookup: CDR1 LNHDA, CDR2 SQIVND (reference sequence). Trimming left V 0 bases short and J 4 bases short, with 9 bases between. This chain's CDR3 is CASSIDRGSYGYTF. The CDR3, as DNA: TGTGCCAGTAGTATAGATCGGGGGTCCTATGGCTACACCTTC.

This sequence joins TRBV10-3 and TRBJ2-7, with 7 bases identical to TRBD2. Trimming cost V 7 bases and J 2 bases; bases outside gene matches: 8. The CDR3 runs 14 residues. CDR1 ENHRY and CDR2 SYGVKD come from the germline V gene. This CDR3 reads CAIKIAGETYEQYF. CDR3 DNA: TGTGCCATCAAGATCGCGGGAGAAACCTACGAGCAGTACTTC.

The genes are TRBV10-1 and TRBJ2-3, with TRBD2 as a possible D gene (5 bases). Germline CDR1 reads WNHNN; CDR2 reads SYGVQD (reference sequence). The CDR3 loop spans 16 amino acids. V was trimmed by 4 bases and J by 0 bases, leaving 14 bases between them. The CDR3 spells CASSGGRAASTDTQYF. CDR3 nucleotide sequence: TGCGCCAGCAGTGGGGGTCGAGCGGCTAGCACAGATACGCAGTATTTT.

V gene TRBV11-2 combines with J gene TRBJ1-6; no clear D. Per the germline V gene, CDR1 is SGHAT and CDR2 is FQNNGV. The CDR3 covers 13 residues. Trimming removed 0 bases at V and 13 bases at J, with 10 bases between. This CDR3 reads CASSLDGSVPLHF. The CDR3 DNA sequence: TGTGCCAGCAGCTTAGACGGCAGCGTCCCCCTCCACTTT.

The J gene is TRBJ2-1, the V gene TRBV4-3; tentative D call: TRBD2 (5 bases). The V and J ends lost 1 base and 11 bases respectively, with 9 bases between them. The length of the CDR3 is 12 residues. Germline CDR1 reads LGHNA; CDR2 reads YSLEER. CDR3 in DNA: TGCGCCAGCAGCCAAGTTCGGGGAAAGCAGTTCTTC. Amino acid sequence: CASSQVRGKQFF.

The V call is TRBV27, the J call TRBJ1-1; 8 bases are a match to TRBD1. CDR3 length: 16 residues. V was clipped by 5 bases and J by 2 bases; unmatched bases: 10. CDR1 and CDR2 from the germline V gene are MNHEY and SMNVEV (reference sequence). The CDR3 is CASSPQWTGYNTEAFF. The CDR3 DNA sequence: TGTGCCAGCAGTCCTCAGTGGACAGGGTACAACACTGAAGCTTTCTTT.

The chain recombines TRBV2 with TRBJ1-4; 7 bases align to TRBD1. This CDR3 has 14 amino acids. Trimming at V came to 5 bases and at J to 5 bases, leaving 5 bases not matched to a gene. In germline, CDR1 is SNHLY, CDR2 FYNNEI. The CDR3 spells CASSLQGRNEKLFF. As DNA, the CDR3 is TGTGCCAGCAGTTTACAGGGGAGGAATGAAAAACTGTTTTTT.

The CDR3 protein is CASSVEGVARTEAFF. The CDR3 DNA sequence: TGTGCCAGCAGTGTAGAGGGGGTGGCTAGGACTGAAGCTTTCTTT. The genes are TRBV2 and TRBJ1-1; D might be TRBD1 (6 bases). Per the germline V gene, CDR1 is SNHLY and CDR2 is FYNNEI. The CDR3 totals 15 residues. V lost 4 bases and J 5 bases, leaving 17 bases between the germline ends. Full variable domain (outside the CDR3, taken from reference TRBV2 and TRBJ1-1): EPEVTQTPSHQVTQMGQEVILRCVPISNHLYFYWYRQILGQKVEFLVSFYNNEISEKSEIFDDQFSVERPDGSNFTLKIRSTKLEDSAMYFCASSVEGVARTEAFFGQGTRLTVV.

The rearrangement joins TRBV27 to TRBJ1-2; unclear D gene. Trimming cost V 5 bases and J 4 bases, with 14 bases left between them. This CDR3 contains 14 residues. CDR1 MNHEY and CDR2 SMNVEV come from the germline V gene (reference sequence). The DNA for the CDR3 is TGTGCCAGCAGTCCCCGTTGGCAGTCCTATGGCTACACCTTC. This codes for CASSPRWQSYGYTF.

The rearrangement uses TRBV19 and TRBJ1-5; D is unresolved. The ends were cut back, 5 bases at V and 0 bases at J, with 14 bases in the middle. This CDR3 has 16 amino acids. Germline assignment: CDR1 LNHDA and CDR2 SQIVND (reference sequence). The CDR3 coding sequence is TGTGCCAGTAGTGTAACTACGTTATATAGCAATCAGCCCCAGCATTTT. As protein: CASSVTTLYSNQPQHF.

The gene calls are TRBV10-2 and TRBJ1-1, with 10 positions matching TRBD1. Germline V gene data show CDR1 as WSHSY and CDR2 as SAAADI. Trimming cost V 4 bases and J 13 bases; bases outside gene matches: 18. The CDR3 spans 16 residues. This CDR3 is CASSGPRGQGWSRGFF. CDR3 DNA sequence: TGCGCCAGCAGTGGACCCAGGGGACAGGGGTGGAGTAGGGGTTTCTTT.

The chain is built from TRBV7-6 and TRBJ1-1; D is undetermined. V lost 0 bases and J lost 1, with 12 bases in between. The germline gives CDR1 SGHVS, CDR2 FNYEAQ. This CDR3 has 16 amino acids. CDR3 sequence (DNA): TGTGCCAGCAGCTTAGCGCTGCGGTCTGGGAACACTGAAGCTTTCTTT. It encodes CASSLALRSGNTEAFF.